Below, 3 T cell receptor beta chains from the same sample are listed, as sequenced in a study of post-analysis software for immune sequencing data. Study-level results: Compared with controls, patients had more of about 5 TRBV segments, including TRBV5-6, TRBV5-1 and TRBV20-1.

These receptors' antigens are unknown. Libraries were made from TCR beta cDNA, and they carried unique molecular identifiers. MiXCR was run by TCRdb on the PCR reads, yielding one entry per CDR3 protein. The table lists 750,000 to 900,000 distinct CDR3 sequences, approximately 44% of them singletons. The sample was blood. These receptors originate from a girl aged 5 to 17 with multiple sclerosis.

This chain joins TRBV7-9 and TRBJ2-5; D is undetermined. The germline CDR1 and CDR2 sequences are SEHNR and FQNEAQ (reference sequence). The V gene lost 1 base and the J gene lost 5 bases, with 11 bases spanning the gap. This CDR3 has 14 residues. The CDR3 spells CASSLVGFQETQYF. The CDR3 DNA is TGTGCCAGCAGCTTAGTTGGGTTCCAGGAGACCCAGTACTTC. The full variable domain, rest sourced from reference TRBV7-9 and TRBJ2-5, is DTGVSQNPRHKITKRGQNVTFRCDPISEHNRLYWYRQTLGQGPEFLTYFQNEAQLEKSRLLSDRFSAERPKGSFSTLEIQRTEQGDSAMYLCASSLVGFQETQYFGPGTRLLVL.

V usage is TRBV29-1 and J usage is TRBJ2-7; 7 positions match TRBD1. This CDR3 comprises 12 residues. The V gene's germline CDR1 is SQVTM and CDR2 ANQGSEA. V shed 7 bases, J shed 0 bases, and the junction held 3 bases outside the gene matches. The CDR3 DNA is TGCAGCGGCCGGGACAGCTCCTACGAGCAGTACTTC. This translates into CSGRDSSYEQYF.

This chain connects TRBV21-1 to TRBJ2-1; the table's D call, TRBD2, has no DNA check behind it. TRBV21-1 is a pseudogene. The CDR3 runs 17 residues. CDR3 nucleotides: TGTGCCAGCAGAATAACTGGGCCGAAAGCTGCCTACAATGAGCAGTTCTTC. It translates to CASRITGPKAAYNEQFF.